This record looks at one TCR beta chain sequence and its context. Its antigen is still unknown. This record belongs to a study of cytomegalovirus exposure and HLA in healthy donors (dated by TCRdb to the late 2010s). Background for the entire study: According to an earlier analysis of a few hundred of the donors, roughly 180 million T cells yielded some 120 million unique TCR beta sequences and 276 Gb of sequence data. Genome-wide SNP genotypes for about 55% of the roughly 670 donors were used in a later genetic analysis, which treated that subset as a discovery cohort. Of the roughly 400 genotyped donors, 65% to 90% were placed in the genetic ancestry cluster associated with self-reported Caucasian donors. HLA typing covered class I and class II loci at four-digit resolution. Approximately 330 gigabases of sequencing data and around 85 million unique TCR sequences made up an early release that covered approximately 700 HLA-typed donors. Among a few hundred genotyped donors of the cohort, an average of around 240,000 unique TCR beta nucleotide sequences were sequenced per donor, about a sixth of them non-productive. A later analysis re-analyzed previously published TCR beta repertoires from about 730 donors and added high-resolution HLA genotyping to study TCR occurrence patterns. In the later analysis, no new phenotypic data were used to find candidate immune exposures; instead, reliance was placed on TCR beta sequences and their occurrence across donors. To decide whether each TCR beta V gene segment behaved as functional or pseudogenic, an earlier analysis of some 600 of the donors relied on high-throughput TCR beta sequencing. Alongside the repertoire data, information on donor age, sex, ethnicity and CMV serostatus was compiled. Every discovery cohort repertoire had been produced on one sequencing platform. To predict cytomegalovirus infection status, the study brought together high-throughput TCR immunosequencing, statistical association of individual TCRs with disease status, and machine learning. The study aimed to test whether signatures of past pathogen exposure could be identified by cataloging public T cell receptors. Along with the approximately 600-subject first cohort, a separate validation cohort of over a hundred different subjects was used. The study used immunosequencing to profile the T cell repertoires of hundreds of subjects and linked those repertoires to cytomegalovirus serostatus. Four or five DR-DQ haplotypes were treated as single units for association and clustering because of strong linkage in the cohort. Typing coverage differed by locus: A, B, C, DRB1 and DQB1 were typed in roughly 620-640 donors, DQA1 in about 500, DPA1 in 600 to 610, and DPB1 in 450 to 480.

What the authors observed across the whole study: According to a later genetic analysis, donors in an Asian-associated ancestry cluster had fewer N-insertions in productive TCRs than the roughly 670-donor mean. When HLA alleles, especially DR and DQ, strongly co-occurred, TCR associations were difficult to assign to individual alleles. Correlated functional status among segregating V segments might be attributable to linkage disequilibrium, but an unknown experimental factor could not be ruled out. V-gene and J-gene trimming of TCR beta chains was associated with a missense DCLRE1C variant in a later genetic analysis, and the association was replicated in an independent cohort. Several of the top co-occurrence clusters appeared to be linked to parvovirus B19, influenza, CMV and Epstein-Barr virus, according to a later analysis. Some IMGT-functional V segments, including TRBV6-2 and TRBV6-3, could not be distinguished by the 87-base-pair reads and were therefore excluded. In a later analysis, HLA-associated TCR beta chains showed more clonal expansion and lower generation probabilities than non-associated chains that were equally common. In vitro tests confirmed that three of the cytomegalovirus-associated TCR beta chains recognize cytomegalovirus antigens. A further reported finding was that TCR beta sequences accurately predicted the HLA-A and HLA-B alleles for most subjects in the first cohort. In a later analysis, the rate of TCR association differed among HLA loci, with DRB1 alleles having the most associated TCRs and HLA-C alleles having the fewest. In a later analysis, most CMV-associated TCR beta chains were found to appear HLA-restricted, with HLA associations seemingly driven largely by CMV exposure. In the study, roughly 160 TCR beta chains were listed as associated with cytomegalovirus. Immune exposure information for the cohort was limited to CMV serostatus. An earlier analysis of 587 of the donors showed that most TCR beta V segments appeared in productive rearrangements either about 90% or about 30% of the time, which broadly matched IMGT annotations. In this cohort, only TCR beta chains were sequenced, and detectable features were limited by the absence of alpha or paired-chain data. The classifier was reported to diagnose cytomegalovirus status with high specificity and sensitivity in both the original and validation cohorts. It was suggested by the authors that the approach could potentially be generalized to other disease states and immunological phenotypes. A later analysis associated some 17,000 TCR beta sequences with specific HLA alleles at a false discovery rate of 0.05. The presence/absence analyses assumed that sequencing depth was roughly uniform across donors, and that assumption may not be true. Because HLA typing was missing for some donors at each locus, association tests included only the typed subset. Because counts were too low, about 15 rarely observed V segments, including chromosome 9 orphons, were left out of the earlier analysis of a few hundred of the donors. A group of highly shared sequence variants was considered likely to be a technical artifact of the sequencing pipeline. Most TCR sequences were seen in very few donors, while some public TCRs were found in many individuals.

The method was the immunoSEQ multiplex PCR assay. The multiplex PCR relied on a mix of 60 forward primers for TCR Vbeta segments and 13 reverse primers for TCR Jbeta segments. The CDR3 region of rearranged TCR beta genes was amplified from genomic DNA with a multiplex PCR assay. On the Illumina HiSeq System, the amplified TCR beta libraries were sequenced as 87-base-pair reads. As for the authors' bioinformatics: In a later analysis, some 80 million unique TCR beta chains were counted across the 650 to 750 repertoires, and about 10 million of these chains were shared by at least two donors. Raw reads were error-corrected and collapsed into unique sequences with a nearest-neighbor algorithm that merged closely related sequences to remove PCR and sequencing errors. To assign V, D and J gene segments, CDR3 sequences were aligned to IMGT reference sequences. For a sequence to be retained, at least a six-nucleotide match to both a V gene segment and a J gene segment was required. A rearrangement was called productive if the CDR3 had no stop codons and remained in frame with V and J, and every other rearrangement was called non-productive. CDR3 was defined according to IMGT convention as the region running from the second conserved V-encoded cysteine to the conserved J-encoded phenylalanine. The earlier analysis of more than 450 of the donors excluded sequences that lacked an unambiguous match to a single V gene segment. In an earlier analysis of some 590 of the donors, V segments were called functional above 56.7% productive rearrangements and were called segregating when the between-donor standard deviation exceeded 5%. A statistical classification framework was developed to diagnose cytomegalovirus status using the catalog of TCR beta chain sequences. In a later analysis, V and J genes were assigned by comparing TCR nucleotide sequences against IMGT/GENE-DB human TR gene sequences. A later analysis assigned CDR3 sequences and most-parsimonious VDJ recombination scenarios with the TCRdist pipeline. In a later analysis, each TCR beta chain was defined by its CDR3 amino acid sequence together with its V-gene family, and reads lacking a unique V-gene family were excluded. A later analysis removed 450 to 600 highly shared, low-generation-probability nucleotide sequences to deal with suspected cross-contamination and a sequencing artifact. In a later analysis, a clonal expansion index was calculated for each public chain from normalized within-repertoire ranks of inferred template counts. In a later analysis, generation probabilities were computed using a VDJ recombination model fitted to out-of-frame rearrangements, and the results were checked against IGoR. In a later analysis, hypergeometric tests were used to score TCR-TCR, TCR-HLA and TCR-CMV co-occurrence, with a repertoire-size bias correction applied to TCR pairs. False discovery rates were estimated in a later analysis by permuting HLA or CMV assignments 20 times. A later analysis grouped co-occurring TCRs with DBSCAN, adding TCRdist sequence similarity when clustering within HLA-allele-positive subsets. Repertoires with fewer than 30,000 or more than 120,000 public chains were left out of co-occurrence clustering, as were five repertoires with anomalous nucleotide sharing. Held by TCRdb, this immuneACCESS table contains in-frame sequences only and omits some clones. Under half of the omission traces to an unresolved V gene where checked; the cause of the rest is unknown. V, J and clone size reflect that table, while D and trimming were determined from the DNA. The sample table holds over 100,000 clones. The ten largest make up about 1.8% of the sample.

Including cysteine and phenylalanine, the CDR3 has 14 amino acids. Only the CDR3 DNA is retained, 42 bases long and in frame from the first base. The CDR1 and CDR2 encoded by the germline V gene are SGHRS and YFSETQ. Trimming at the junction amounts to 0 bases on V and 2 bases on J, and the germline ends lie 7 bases apart. The cohort consisted of 600 or so healthy bone marrow donors. At the time of sampling, every cohort member was nominally healthy, though immune exposures that went unrecorded were likely present. The donor tested CMV seronegative, placing the donor among the 352 seronegative members of the cohort. Each donor provided a peripheral blood sample, and peripheral blood mononuclear cells were used for TCR beta sequencing. Genomic DNA extraction from the blood cell samples was performed with the Qiagen DNeasy Blood Extraction Kit.

This TCR was recovered from a man between 18 and 35 years old in good health and CMV-seronegative. Material for sequencing was PBMCs. Recombination connected TRBV5-1 to TRBJ2-3, with TRBD1 perhaps the D gene, on 5 matching bases. This receptor has the CDR3 CASSLATVTDTQYF. The DNA reads TGCGCCAGCAGCTTGGCGACAGTCACAGATACGCAGTATTTT.